This record covers a single T cell receptor beta chain. V lost 4 bases to trimming and J lost 9 bases, with 20 bases between them. In germline, CDR1 is SGHNT, CDR2 YYREEE (reference sequence). CDR3 length: 15 amino acids. This record comes from a study of blood T cell repertoires in COVID-19. This table comes from immunoSEQ multiplex PCR, and its TCRdb copy is limited to in-frame clones, with some not included. There are over 450,000 clones in the sample; roughly 89% occur only once, and around 8% lies in the top ten. The clonotype comes from a woman in her forties or fifties with COVID-19, enrolled during active disease. V usage is TRBV5-4 and J usage is TRBJ2-1; D might be TRBD1 (6 bases). Sequences were obtained from peripheral blood. CDR3 protein: CASSHGAGEEGEQFF. The DNA of the CDR3 is TGTGCCAGCAGCCACGGGGCAGGGGAAGAGGGTGAGCAGTTCTTC.